This T cell receptor (beta chain) was sequenced in a study of cytomegalovirus exposure and HLA in healthy donors. Study in general: Of 300 to 450 genotyped donors, about 80% clustered with self-reported Caucasian donors. Whole-study findings and limits: Most TCRs appeared rarely, but some public TCRs recurred in many donors. Researchers reported that a few CMV-associated chains were confirmed in vitro as CMV antigen-specific.

Amplification used 60 Vbeta primers and 13 Jbeta primers. Here immunoSEQ multiplex PCR was the method, and the copy in TCRdb shows in-frame clones only, minus some. The sample has over 90,000 clones, around 63% seen once. Germline CDR1 reads SGHNT; CDR2 reads YYREEE (reference sequence). Trimming pared 1 base from V and 2 bases from J, leaving 9 bases between. There are 14 residues in the CDR3. In the case of this clone: Its antigen is still unknown.

The TCR originated in a human donor in good health. Sequences were obtained from PBMCs. V and J are TRBV5-4 and TRBJ2-5, with D possibly being TRBD1 (5 bases). CDR3 region: CASSLRQPQETQYF. As DNA, the CDR3 is TGTGCCAGCAGCTTGAGACAGCCTCAAGAGACCCAGTACTTC.